Sequencing of this T cell receptor beta chain was carried out in a study of molecular identifiers for immune sequencing clone quantification (dated by TCRdb to the late 2010s). Regarding the complete study: For a replicate experiment, the RNA from either approximately 20,000 or 100,000 naive CD8 T cells was divided into five aliquots, and four of those aliquots went on to sequencing. This methods study benchmarked molecular-identifier clustering-based TCR repertoire sequencing (MIDCIRS) and TCR RNA copy counting, using CD8 T cells to do so.

Libraries of naive CD8 T cells were built from anywhere between roughly 20,000 and 1,100,000 sorted cells, with 10%, 30% or 50% of the purified RNA used. Naive CD8 T cells were FACS-sorted as CD8+CD4-CCR7+CD45RA+ on a BD FACSAria II into RLT Plus buffer. To test detection sensitivity, Jurkat RNA equivalent to more than 9 TCR copies was spiked into samples of roughly 18,000-1,000,000 naive CD8 T cells. Enrichment of CD8 T cells was performed with RosetteSep CD8+ T Cell Enrichment Cocktail and Ficoll-Paque, after which ACK red cell lysis was carried out. This clonotype was counted a few times. Its antigen has not been determined. One base away there is no much larger clone; base qualities are not given. The paper's findings and limits, for the study overall: Naive libraries contained spiked-in Jurkat TCR RNA (around ten copies' worth), which is not part of the donor repertoire. A single cell's worth of spiked-in Jurkat TCR RNA was reported detectable even among approximately 930,000 naive CD8 T cells. When barcode sub-clustering was not used, chimeric consensus sequences inflated TCR diversity, with chimeras reaching as high as 47%. Approximately 3.1 recovered TCR RNA copies per cell were obtained by modeling, versus approximately 10 by digital PCR, implying a capture efficiency of 30% to 35%. Highly expanded clone sizes could be underestimated because identical TCR molecules may share a barcode. In CMV-specific effector cells, over 97% of molecules were held by clones above 20 RNA copies, whereas under 1% of molecules were held by such clones in naive cells.

The library was generated by PCR. Reads for this sample came from an Illumina HiSeq 4000. Bulk TCR libraries were prepared as previously described, using TCR primers listed in Table S5. Purification of total RNA was performed with the Qiagen AllPrep DNA/RNA kit. Before any analysis, reads coming from multiple sequencing runs of the same library were combined into one pool. Per the original workflow: Reads were retained only if the reads had an exact TCR constant sequence, and the retained reads were trimmed to 150 nt and grouped according to their 12-nt molecular barcodes. Within each barcode group, reads were sub-clustered at a 15% Levenshtein threshold, and quality-weighted consensus sequences were built per RNA molecule. Non-functional sequences were excluded, and lower-count sequences lying one edit away from another sequence were also excluded. On the basis of fitting two negative binomial distributions, barcode sub-clusters with fewer than 20% of the maximum read count were discarded. TCRdb trimmed public reads at Q25 via fastp, called clones via MiXCR and kept in-frame beta chains. Each entry merges the rows of one CDR3 protein and shows their most common DNA and genes. The authors' filters were not applied to this entry. Within this sample are roughly 320,000 distinct CDR3 sequences, with about a fifth of them counted one time only. The top ten clonotypes cover approximately 0.8% of the sample.

V sheds 4 bases and J sheds 2 bases, leaving 14 bases between their ends. From the cysteine up to the phenylalanine, the CDR3 has a length of 15 residues. Only the CDR3 region is kept as DNA, spanning 45 bases read in frame from base 1. Per the germline V gene, SGHAT is the CDR1 and FQNNGV is the CDR2. This TCR was recovered from a human donor in good health. Some libraries in this study had Jurkat cell RNA spiked in. The sample comprised naive CD8+ T cells from blood, with Jurkat cell RNA spiked in. The label giving this sample's cell subset or site can be read as: FACS-sorted CD8+CD4-CCR7+CD45RA+ naive T cells. The rearrangement joined TRBV11-2 to TRBJ2-5; the D gene is perhaps TRBD2, on 6 matching bases. CDR3 loop: CASSSPGTLQETQYF. The DNA sequence is as follows: TGTGCCAGCAGCTCCCCTGGGACTCTTCAAGAGACCCAGTACTTC.